This T cell receptor beta chain came from a study of shared T cell receptors in the human thymus. Trimming shortened V by 4 bases and J by 5 bases, and 15 bases separated the two germline ends. This CDR3 comprises 14 residues. Per germline, CDR1 SGHRS and CDR2 YFSETQ. Generated by immunoSEQ multiplex PCR, the TCRdb table keeps only in-frame clones and is missing some. The sample lists hundreds of thousands of clones, approximately 87% occurring once. Separately, the same data were catalogued under a study of human thymus T cells. From that study: Resections from corrective heart surgery supplied the thymus tissue. In thymic and blood repertoires alike, V and J usage looked biased. Related reports documented highly overlapping thymic repertoires among unrelated individuals.

The TCR originated in a boy under two years old with a congenital heart defect. The chain has TRBV5-1 and TRBJ2-5; the D gene is possibly TRBD2 (6 bases). The source material was thymocytes. CDR3 residues: CASSLDYSKETQYF. DNA of the CDR3: TGCGCCAGCAGCCTGGACTACTCTAAGGAGACCCAGTACTTC.